This TCR beta chain appears in the sequencing data of a study of tumor-infiltrating lymphocytes in primary liver carcinoma. About the study: Donors had hepatocellular carcinoma or combined HCC and intrahepatic cholangiocarcinoma. Samples had roughly 3.5 to 7.5 million productive TCRbeta reads, comparable between tissue types.

Notes on this clonotype: The antigen remains undetermined.

Study conclusions and caveats: Lesser overlap characterized tumor-adjacent and tumor-blood pairs relative to tumor region pairs.

V was shortened by 2 bases and J by 0 bases, with 6 bases between the two germline ends. Germline V lookup: CDR1 SGHRS, CDR2 YFSETQ. This CDR3 is built from 14 residues. The researchers obtained blood RNA from unsorted whole blood and also extracted germline DNA. Donors were untreated and chronically infected with HBV. A constant-region primer served to make TCR beta cDNA from roughly 540 ng total RNA. Investigators got TCR beta libraries out of three nested multiplex PCR rounds, done with slightly modified ARM-PCR. The study ran its first two PCR rounds for around 10 cycles each, using TRBV1-TRBV30 forward primers and a C-beta reverse primer. Each CDR3 protein gets one entry after TCRdb re-called the multiplex PCR reads with MiXCR. Of about 200,000 distinct CDR3 sequences listed, 65% are singletons.

Input material: peripheral blood. The TCR was taken from an older woman with primary liver carcinoma and hepatitis B virus infection. The chain joins TRBV5-1 to TRBJ2-1; D may correspond to TRBD1 or TRBD2 (5 bases each). Here the CDR3 DNA reads TGCGCCAGCAGCTTCGGGGCCTCCTACAATGAGCAGTTCTTC. The encoded protein is CASSFGASYNEQFF.